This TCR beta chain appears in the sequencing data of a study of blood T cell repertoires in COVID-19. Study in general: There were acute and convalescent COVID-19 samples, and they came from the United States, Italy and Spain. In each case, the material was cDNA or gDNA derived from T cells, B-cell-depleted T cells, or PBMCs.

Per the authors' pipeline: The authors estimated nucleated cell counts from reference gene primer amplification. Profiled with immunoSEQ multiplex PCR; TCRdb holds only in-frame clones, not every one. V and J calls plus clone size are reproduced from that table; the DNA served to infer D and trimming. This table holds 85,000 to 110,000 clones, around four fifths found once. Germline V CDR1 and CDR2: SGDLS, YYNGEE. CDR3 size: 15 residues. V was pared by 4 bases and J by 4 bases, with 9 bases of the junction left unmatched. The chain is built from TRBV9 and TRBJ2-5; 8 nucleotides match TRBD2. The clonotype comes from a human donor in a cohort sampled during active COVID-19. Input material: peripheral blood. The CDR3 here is CASSSHAGGSETQYF. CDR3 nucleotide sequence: TGTGCCAGCAGCTCCCACGCGGGGGGATCAGAGACCCAGTACTTC.